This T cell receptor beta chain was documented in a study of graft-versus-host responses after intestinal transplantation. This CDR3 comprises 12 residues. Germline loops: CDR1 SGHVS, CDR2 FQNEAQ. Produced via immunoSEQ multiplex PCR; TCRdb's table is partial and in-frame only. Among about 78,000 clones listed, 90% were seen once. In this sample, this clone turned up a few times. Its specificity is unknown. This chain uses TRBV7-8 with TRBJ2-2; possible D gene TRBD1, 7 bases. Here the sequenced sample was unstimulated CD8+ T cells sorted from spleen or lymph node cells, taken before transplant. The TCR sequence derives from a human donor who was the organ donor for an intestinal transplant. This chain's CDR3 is CADQGGPGELFF. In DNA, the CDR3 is TGTGCAGACCAGGGGGGCCCCGGGGAGCTGTTTTTT. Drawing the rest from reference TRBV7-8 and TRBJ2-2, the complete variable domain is GAGVSQSPRYKVAKRGQDVALRCDPISGHVSLFWYQQALGQGPEFLTYFQNEAQLDKSGLPSDRFFAERPEGSVSTLKIQRTQQEDSAVYLCADQGGPGELFFGEGSRLTVL.